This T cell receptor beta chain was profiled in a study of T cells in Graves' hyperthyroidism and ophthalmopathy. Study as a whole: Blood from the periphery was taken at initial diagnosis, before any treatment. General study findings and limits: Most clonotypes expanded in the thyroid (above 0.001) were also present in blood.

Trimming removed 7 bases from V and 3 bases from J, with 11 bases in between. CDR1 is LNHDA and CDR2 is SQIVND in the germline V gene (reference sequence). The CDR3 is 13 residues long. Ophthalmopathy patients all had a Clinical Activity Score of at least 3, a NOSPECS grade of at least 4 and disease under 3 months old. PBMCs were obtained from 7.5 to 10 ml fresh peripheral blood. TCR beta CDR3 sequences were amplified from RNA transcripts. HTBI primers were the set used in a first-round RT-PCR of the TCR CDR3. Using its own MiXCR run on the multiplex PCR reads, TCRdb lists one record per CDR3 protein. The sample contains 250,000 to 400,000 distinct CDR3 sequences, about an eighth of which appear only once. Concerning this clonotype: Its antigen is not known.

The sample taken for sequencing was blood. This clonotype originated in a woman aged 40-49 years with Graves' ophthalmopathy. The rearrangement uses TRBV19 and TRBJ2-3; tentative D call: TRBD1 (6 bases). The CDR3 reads CASTPQGTDTQYF. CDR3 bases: TGTGCCAGTACCCCCCAGGGGACAGATACGCAGTATTTT.